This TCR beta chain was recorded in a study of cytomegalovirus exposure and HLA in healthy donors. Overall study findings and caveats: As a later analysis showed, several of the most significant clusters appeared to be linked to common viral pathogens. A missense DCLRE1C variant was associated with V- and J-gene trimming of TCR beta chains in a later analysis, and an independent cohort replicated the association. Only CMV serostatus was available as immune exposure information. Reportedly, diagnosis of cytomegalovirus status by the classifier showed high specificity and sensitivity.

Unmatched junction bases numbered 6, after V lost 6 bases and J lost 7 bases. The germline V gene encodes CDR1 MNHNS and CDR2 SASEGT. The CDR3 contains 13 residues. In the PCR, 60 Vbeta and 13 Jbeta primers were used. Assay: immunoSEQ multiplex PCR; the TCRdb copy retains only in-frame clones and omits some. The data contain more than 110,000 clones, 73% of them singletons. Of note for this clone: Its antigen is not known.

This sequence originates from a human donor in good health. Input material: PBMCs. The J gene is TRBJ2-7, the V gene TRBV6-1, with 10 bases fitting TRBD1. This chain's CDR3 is CASSRDRGREQYF. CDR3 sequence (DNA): TGTGCCAGCAGCAGGGACAGGGGTAGGGAGCAGTACTTC.